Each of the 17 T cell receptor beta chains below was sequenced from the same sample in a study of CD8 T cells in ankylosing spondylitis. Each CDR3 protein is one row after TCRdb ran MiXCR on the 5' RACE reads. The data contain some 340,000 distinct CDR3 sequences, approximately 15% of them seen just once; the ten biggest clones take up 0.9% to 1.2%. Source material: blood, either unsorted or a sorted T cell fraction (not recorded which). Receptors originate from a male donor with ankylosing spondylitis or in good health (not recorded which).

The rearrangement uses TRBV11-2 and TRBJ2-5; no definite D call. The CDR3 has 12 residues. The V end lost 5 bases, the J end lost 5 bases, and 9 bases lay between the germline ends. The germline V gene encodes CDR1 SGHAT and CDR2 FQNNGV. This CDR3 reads CASSQNWETQYF. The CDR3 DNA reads TGTGCCAGCAGCCAGAACTGGGAGACCCAGTACTTC.

This chain's CDR3 is CASADSGWTEAFF. CDR3 in DNA: TGTGCCAGCGCCGATTCAGGGTGGACTGAAGCTTTCTTT. The V and J genes are TRBV6-1 and TRBJ1-1; D is perhaps TRBD1 (5 bases). The germline gives CDR1 MNHNS, CDR2 SASEGT. V was clipped by 8 bases and J by 5 bases, with 15 bases between them. This CDR3 is built from 13 residues.

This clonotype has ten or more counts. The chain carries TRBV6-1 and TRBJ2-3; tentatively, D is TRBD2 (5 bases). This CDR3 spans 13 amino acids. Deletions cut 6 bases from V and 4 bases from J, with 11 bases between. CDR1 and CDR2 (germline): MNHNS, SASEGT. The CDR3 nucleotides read TGTGCCAGCAGCTGGACTGAGGCAGATACGCAGTATTTT. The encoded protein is CASSWTEADTQYF.

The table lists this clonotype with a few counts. As DNA, the CDR3 is TGTGCCAGCAGTCGCGGGGGCGGGAATACGCAGTATTTT. Translation: CASSRGGGNTQYF. The V and J genes are TRBV12-3 or TRBV12-4 and TRBJ2-3; weak D call: TRBD2 (7 bases). Trimming took 5 bases from V and 7 from J, leaving 13 bases between them. The CDR3 totals 13 residues.

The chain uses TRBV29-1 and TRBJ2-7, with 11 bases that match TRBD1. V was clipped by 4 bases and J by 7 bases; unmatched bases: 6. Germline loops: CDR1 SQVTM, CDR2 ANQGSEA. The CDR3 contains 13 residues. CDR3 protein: CSVGKDRGREQYF. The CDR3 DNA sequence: TGCAGCGTTGGTAAGGACAGGGGGCGTGAGCAGTACTTC.

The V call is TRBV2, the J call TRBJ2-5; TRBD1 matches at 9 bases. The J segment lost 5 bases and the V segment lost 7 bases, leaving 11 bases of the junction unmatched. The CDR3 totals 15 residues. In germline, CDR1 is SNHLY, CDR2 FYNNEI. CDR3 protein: CASTYDRGMRETQYF. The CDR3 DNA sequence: TGTGCCAGCACCTATGACAGGGGGATGAGGGAGACCCAGTACTTC.

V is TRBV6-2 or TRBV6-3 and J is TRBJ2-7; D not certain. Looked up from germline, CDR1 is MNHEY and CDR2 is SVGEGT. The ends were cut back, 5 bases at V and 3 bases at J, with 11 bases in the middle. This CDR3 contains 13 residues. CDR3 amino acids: CASSASAGYEQYF. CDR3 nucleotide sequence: TGTGCCAGCAGTGCGTCAGCAGGCTACGAGCAGTACTTC.

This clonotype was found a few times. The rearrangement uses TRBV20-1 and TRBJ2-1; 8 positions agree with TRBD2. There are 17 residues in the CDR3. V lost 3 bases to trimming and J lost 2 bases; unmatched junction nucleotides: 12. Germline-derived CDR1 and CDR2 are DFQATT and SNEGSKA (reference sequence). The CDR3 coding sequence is TGCAGTGCTAGCCCCCTCTTACTAGCGGAGCCCTACAATGAGCAGTTCTTC. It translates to CSASPLLLAEPYNEQFF.

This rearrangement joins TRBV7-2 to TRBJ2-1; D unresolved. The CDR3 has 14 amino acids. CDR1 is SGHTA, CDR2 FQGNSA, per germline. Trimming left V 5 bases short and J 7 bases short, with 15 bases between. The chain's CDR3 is CASSPNPPLNEQFF. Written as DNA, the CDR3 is TGTGCCAGCAGCCCAAACCCGCCTCTGAATGAGCAGTTCTTC. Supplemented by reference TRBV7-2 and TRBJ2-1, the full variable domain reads GAGVSQSPSNKVTEKGKDVELRCDPISGHTALYWYRQSLGQGLEFLIYFQGNSAPDKSGLPSDRFSAERTGGSVSTLTIQRTQQEDSAVYLCASSPNPPLNEQFFGPGTRLTVL.

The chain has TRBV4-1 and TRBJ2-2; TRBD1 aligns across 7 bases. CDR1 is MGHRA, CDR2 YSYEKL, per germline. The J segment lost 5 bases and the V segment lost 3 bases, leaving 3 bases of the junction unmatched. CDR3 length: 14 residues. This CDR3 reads CASSHRQGTGELFF. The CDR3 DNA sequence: TGCGCCAGCAGCCACCGACAGGGTACCGGGGAGCTGTTTTTT.

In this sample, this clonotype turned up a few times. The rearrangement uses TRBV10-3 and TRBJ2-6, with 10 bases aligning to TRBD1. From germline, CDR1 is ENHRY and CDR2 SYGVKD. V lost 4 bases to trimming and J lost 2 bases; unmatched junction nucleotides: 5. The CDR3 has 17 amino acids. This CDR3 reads CAISGRTGGAGANVLTF. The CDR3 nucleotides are TGTGCCATCAGTGGGCGGACAGGGGGGGCTGGGGCCAACGTCCTGACTTTC.

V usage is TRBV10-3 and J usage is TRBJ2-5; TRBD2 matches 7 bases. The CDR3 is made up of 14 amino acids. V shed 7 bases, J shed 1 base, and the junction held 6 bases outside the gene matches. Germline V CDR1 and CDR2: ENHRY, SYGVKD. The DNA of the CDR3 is TGTGCCATCAAGCGGGACGGACTCCAAGAGACCCAGTACTTC. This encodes CAIKRDGLQETQYF.

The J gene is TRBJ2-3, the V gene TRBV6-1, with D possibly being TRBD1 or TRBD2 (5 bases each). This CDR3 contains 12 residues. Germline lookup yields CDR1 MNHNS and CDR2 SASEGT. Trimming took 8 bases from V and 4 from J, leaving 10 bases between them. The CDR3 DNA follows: TGTGCCAGCGGGGGTATCGCAGATACGCAGTATTTT. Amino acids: CASGGIADTQYF.

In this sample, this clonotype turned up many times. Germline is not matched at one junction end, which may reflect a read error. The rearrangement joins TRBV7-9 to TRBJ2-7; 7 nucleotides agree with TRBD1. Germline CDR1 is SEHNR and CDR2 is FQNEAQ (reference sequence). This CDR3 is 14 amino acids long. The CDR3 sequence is CASSVARDSYEQYF. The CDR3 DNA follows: TGTGCCAGCAGCGTAGCCCGGGACAGCTACGAGCAGTACTTC.

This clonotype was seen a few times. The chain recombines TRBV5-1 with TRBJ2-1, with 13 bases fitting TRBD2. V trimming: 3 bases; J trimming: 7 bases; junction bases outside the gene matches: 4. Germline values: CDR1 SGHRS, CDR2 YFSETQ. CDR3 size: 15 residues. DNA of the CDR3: TGCGCCAGCAGCTCACGGACTAGCGGGGGAAATGAGCAGTTCTTC. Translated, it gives CASSSRTSGGNEQFF.

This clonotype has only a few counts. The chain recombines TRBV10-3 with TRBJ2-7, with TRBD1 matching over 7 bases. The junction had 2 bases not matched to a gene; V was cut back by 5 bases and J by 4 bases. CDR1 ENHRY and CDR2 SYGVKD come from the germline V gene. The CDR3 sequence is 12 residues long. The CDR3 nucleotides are TGTGCCATCAGTACACAGGGGTACGAGCAGTACTTC. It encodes CAISTQGYEQYF.

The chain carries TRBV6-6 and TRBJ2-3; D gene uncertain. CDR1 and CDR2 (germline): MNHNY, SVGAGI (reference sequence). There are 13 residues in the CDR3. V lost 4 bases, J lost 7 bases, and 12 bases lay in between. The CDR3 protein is CASSSNQPNTQYF. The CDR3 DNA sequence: TGTGCCAGCAGTTCCAACCAGCCGAATACGCAGTATTTT.